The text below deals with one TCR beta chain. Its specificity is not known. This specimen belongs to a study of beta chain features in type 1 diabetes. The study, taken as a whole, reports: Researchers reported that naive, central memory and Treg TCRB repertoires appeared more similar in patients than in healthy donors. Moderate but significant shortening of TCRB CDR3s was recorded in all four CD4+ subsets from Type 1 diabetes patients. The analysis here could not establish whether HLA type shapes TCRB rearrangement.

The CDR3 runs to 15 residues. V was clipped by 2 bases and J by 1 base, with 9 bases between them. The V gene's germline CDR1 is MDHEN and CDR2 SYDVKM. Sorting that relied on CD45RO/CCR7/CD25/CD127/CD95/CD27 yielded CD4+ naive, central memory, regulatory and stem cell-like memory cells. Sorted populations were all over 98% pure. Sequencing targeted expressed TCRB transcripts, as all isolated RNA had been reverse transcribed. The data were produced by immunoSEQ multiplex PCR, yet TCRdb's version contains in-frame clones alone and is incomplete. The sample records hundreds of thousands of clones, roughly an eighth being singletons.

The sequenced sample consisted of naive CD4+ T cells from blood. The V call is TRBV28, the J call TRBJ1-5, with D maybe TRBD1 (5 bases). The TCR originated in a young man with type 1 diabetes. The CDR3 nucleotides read TGTGCCAGCAGTTTAGCGGGGCGCAGCAATCAGCCCCAGCATTTT. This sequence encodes CASSLAGRSNQPQHF.